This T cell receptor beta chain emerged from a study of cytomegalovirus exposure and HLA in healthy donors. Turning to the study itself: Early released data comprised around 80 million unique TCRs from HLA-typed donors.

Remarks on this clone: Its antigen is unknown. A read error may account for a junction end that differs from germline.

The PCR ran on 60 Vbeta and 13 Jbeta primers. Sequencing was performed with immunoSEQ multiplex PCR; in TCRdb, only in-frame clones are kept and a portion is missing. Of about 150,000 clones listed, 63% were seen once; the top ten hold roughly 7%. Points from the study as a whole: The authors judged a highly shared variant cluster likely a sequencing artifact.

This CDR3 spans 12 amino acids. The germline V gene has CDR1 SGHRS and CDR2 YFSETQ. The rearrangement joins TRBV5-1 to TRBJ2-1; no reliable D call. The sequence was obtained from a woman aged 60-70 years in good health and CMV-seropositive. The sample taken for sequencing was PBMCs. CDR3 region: CASSLIYDEQFF. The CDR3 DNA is TGCGCCAGCAGCTTGATCTACGATGAGCAGTTCTTC.